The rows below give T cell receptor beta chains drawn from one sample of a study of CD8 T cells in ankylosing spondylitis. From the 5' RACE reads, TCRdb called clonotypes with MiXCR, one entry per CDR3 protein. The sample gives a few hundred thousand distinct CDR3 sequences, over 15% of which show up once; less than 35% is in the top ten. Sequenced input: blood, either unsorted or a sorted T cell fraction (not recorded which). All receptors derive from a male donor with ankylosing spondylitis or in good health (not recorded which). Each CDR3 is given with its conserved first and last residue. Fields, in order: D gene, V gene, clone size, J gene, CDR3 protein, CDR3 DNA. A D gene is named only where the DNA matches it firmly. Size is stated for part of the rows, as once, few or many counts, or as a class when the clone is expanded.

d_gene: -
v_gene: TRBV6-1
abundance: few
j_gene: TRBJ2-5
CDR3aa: CASRLRFWGETQYF
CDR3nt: TGTGCCAGCAGACTCCGCTTCTGGGGGGAGACCCAGTACTTC

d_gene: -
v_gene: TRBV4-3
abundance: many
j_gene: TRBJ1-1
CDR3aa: CASSQDPGGSTEAFF
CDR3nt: TGCGCCAGCAGCCAAGACCCGGGGGGATCCACTGAAGCTTTCTTT

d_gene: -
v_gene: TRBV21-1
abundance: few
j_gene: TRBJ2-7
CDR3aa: CASPPGTGTYEQYF
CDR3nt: TGTGCCAGCCCCCCCGGGACAGGCACCTACGAGCAGTACTTC

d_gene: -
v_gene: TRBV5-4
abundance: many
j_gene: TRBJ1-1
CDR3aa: CASSHGTHTEAFF
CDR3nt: TGTGCCAGCAGCCACGGGACTCACACTGAAGCTTTCTTT

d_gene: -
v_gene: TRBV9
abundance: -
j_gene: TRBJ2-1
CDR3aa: CASSVVPSTNEQFF
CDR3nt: TGTGCCAGCAGCGTAGTTCCTAGCACCAATGAGCAGTTCTTC

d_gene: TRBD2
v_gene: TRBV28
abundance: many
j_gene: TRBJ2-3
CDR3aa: CASSSGTSWADTQYF
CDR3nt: TGTGCCAGCAGCTCCGGGACTAGCTGGGCAGATACGCAGTATTTT

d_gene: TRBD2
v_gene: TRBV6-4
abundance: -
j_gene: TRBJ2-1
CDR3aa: CASSEFGLAGRNEQFF
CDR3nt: TGTGCCAGCAGTGAATTCGGACTAGCGGGACGGAATGAGCAGTTCTTC

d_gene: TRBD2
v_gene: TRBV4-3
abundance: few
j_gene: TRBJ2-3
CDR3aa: CASSPTSGVADTQYF
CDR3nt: TGCGCCAGCAGCCCCACTAGCGGGGTAGCAGATACGCAGTATTTT

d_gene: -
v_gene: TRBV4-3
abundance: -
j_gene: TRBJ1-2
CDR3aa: CASSQFEGGTGNYGYTF
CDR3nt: TGCGCCAGCAGCCAATTTGAGGGAGGGACTGGCAACTATGGCTACACCTTC

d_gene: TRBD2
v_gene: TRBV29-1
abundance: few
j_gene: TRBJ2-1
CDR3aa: CSVVGTSGIYEQFF
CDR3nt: TGCAGCGTTGTAGGGACTAGCGGGATCTATGAGCAGTTCTTC

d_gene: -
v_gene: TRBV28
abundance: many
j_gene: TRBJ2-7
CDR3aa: CASSSYLIDHKREQYF
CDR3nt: TGTGCCAGCAGTTCCTACCTGATAGACCACAAGCGCGAGCAGTACTTC

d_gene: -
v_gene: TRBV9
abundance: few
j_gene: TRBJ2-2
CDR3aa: CASSVIDSGELFF
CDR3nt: TGTGCCAGCAGCGTTATAGACTCCGGGGAGCTGTTTTTT

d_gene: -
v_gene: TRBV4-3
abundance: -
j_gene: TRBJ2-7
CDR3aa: CASSQDYGRSSYEQYF
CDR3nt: TGCGCCAGCAGCCAAGACTACGGGAGAAGCTCCTACGAGCAGTACTTC

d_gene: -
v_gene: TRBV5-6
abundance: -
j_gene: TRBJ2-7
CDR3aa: CASSPASVSYEQYF
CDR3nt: TGTGCCAGCAGCCCAGCTAGCGTCTCCTACGAGCAGTACTTC

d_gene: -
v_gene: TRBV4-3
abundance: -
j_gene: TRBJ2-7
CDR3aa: CASSQETGVVGEQYF
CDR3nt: TGCGCCAGCAGCCAAGAAACGGGAGTAGTGGGCGAGCAGTACTTC

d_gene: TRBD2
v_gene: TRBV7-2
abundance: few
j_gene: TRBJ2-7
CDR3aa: CASSVGLAGGTYEQYF
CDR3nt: TGTGCCAGCAGCGTCGGACTAGCGGGAGGTACCTACGAGCAGTACTTC

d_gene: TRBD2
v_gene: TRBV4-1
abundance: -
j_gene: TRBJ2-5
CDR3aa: CASSQGINVAGSQETQYF
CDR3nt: TGCGCCAGCAGCCAAGGAATCAACGTAGCGGGATCGCAAGAGACCCAGTACTTC

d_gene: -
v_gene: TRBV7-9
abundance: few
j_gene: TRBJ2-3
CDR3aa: CASSPGGSTDTQYF
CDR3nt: TGTGCCAGCAGTCCAGGCGGAAGCACAGATACGCAGTATTTT

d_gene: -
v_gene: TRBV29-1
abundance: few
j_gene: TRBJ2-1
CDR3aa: CSVPNGVHGEFF
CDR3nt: TGCAGCGTCCCCAACGGGGTCCACGGGGAGTTCTTC

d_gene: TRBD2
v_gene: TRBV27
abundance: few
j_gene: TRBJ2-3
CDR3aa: CASSPTSGGIDTQYF
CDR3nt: TGTGCCAGCAGCCCTACTAGCGGGGGAATAGATACGCAGTATTTT